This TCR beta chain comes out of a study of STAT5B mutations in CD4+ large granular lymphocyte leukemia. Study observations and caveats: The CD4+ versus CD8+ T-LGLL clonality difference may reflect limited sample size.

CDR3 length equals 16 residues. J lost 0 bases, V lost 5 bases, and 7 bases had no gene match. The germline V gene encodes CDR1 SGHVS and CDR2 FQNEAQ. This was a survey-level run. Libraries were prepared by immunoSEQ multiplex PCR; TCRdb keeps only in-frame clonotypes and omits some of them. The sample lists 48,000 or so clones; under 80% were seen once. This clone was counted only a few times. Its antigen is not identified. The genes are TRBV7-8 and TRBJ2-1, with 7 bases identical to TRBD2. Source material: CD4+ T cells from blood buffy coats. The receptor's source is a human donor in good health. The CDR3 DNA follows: TGTGCCAGCAGCAGCCTTCTAGCGGACTCCTACAATGAGCAGTTCTTC. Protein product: CASSSLLADSYNEQFF.